The subject of this entry is one TCR beta chain. Its antigen is unidentified. RNA, once extracted, was reverse transcribed into cDNA for use as the sequencing template. The table came from immunoSEQ multiplex PCR; TCRdb's copy has only in-frame clones and leaves some out. The sample has about 150,000 clones; more than 40% are singletons. This record comes from a study of CD8+ T cells in alopecia areata. J gave up 5 bases and V 6 bases, and 4 bases lay outside the gene matches. The CDR3 runs 14 residues. Germline V gene data show CDR1 as SNHLY and CDR2 as FYNNEI. Notes on the study in general: Patients showed less clear TCR sequence sharing than mice, possibly partly because of HLA diversity.

V and J are TRBV2 and TRBJ2-5; 12 positions match TRBD1. The sequenced material came from CD4+ T cells sorted from blood. The receptor comes from a human donor with alopecia areata. This CDR3 reads CASRGTGGEETQYF. The CDR3 DNA reads as TGTGCCAGCAGGGGGACAGGGGGCGAGGAGACCCAGTACTTC.